A selection of T cell receptor beta chains follows, all from one sample in a study of blood T cell repertoires in COVID-19. Only in-frame clones appear in the TCRdb table, and some are missing; sequencing was by immunoSEQ multiplex PCR. The repertoire holds 70,000 to 90,000 clones, approximately 92% seen once, with 6.9% in the top ten. Material for sequencing was peripheral blood. These TCRs come from a human donor in a cohort sampled during active COVID-19. The CDR3 runs from the conserved cysteine through the conserved F or W. D genes are given only for firm matches. Clone size appears in some rows only: once, few, many, or a class for an expanded clone.

D gene	V gene	J gene	clone size	CDR3 DNA	CDR3 protein
TRBD1	TRBV2	TRBJ2-3	-	TGTGCCAGCGAACCTGACAGGGGGCGGGATACGCAGTATTTT	CASEPDRGRDTQYF
-	TRBV28	TRBJ1-4	-	TGTGCCAGCAGTTTAGAAGGGACAATTAATGAAAAACTGTTTTTT	CASSLEGTINEKLFF
-	TRBV14	TRBJ2-7	-	TGTGCCAGCAGCATCCAGGGGAAGGGTTCCTACGAGCAGTACTTC	CASSIQGKGSYEQYF
-	TRBV5-4	TRBJ2-5	-	TGTGCCAGCAGCTTCTCAGAGACCCAGTACTTC	CASSFSETQYF
-	TRBV3-1/TRBV3-2	TRBJ2-1	once	TGTGCCAGCAGCCTGGTGGAGAGGAATGAGCAGTTCTTC	CASSLVERNEQFF
TRBD1	TRBV20-1	TRBJ1-1	once	TGCACAGCAGACAGGGGCCCTGAAGCTTTCTTT	CTADRGPEAFF
-	TRBV2	TRBJ2-7	-	TGTGCCAGCAGTGATGTTCTCTACGAGCAGTACTTC	CASSDVLYEQYF
-	TRBV6-4	TRBJ1-1	-	TGTGCCAGCAGTCCGGGACACCGGACCACTGAAGCTTTCTTT	CASSPGHRTTEAFF
-	TRBV19	TRBJ2-3	-	TGTGCCAGTAGTATTAGCGGAATTAACACAGATACGCAGTATTTT	CASSISGINTDTQYF
TRBD2	TRBV18	TRBJ2-1	-	TGTGCCAGCTCACCCGGACTAGCGGGGGGTTCGACGAATGAGCAGTTCTTC	CASSPGLAGGSTNEQFF
-	TRBV15	TRBJ2-5	-	TGTGCCACCAGCAGAGATTGGAGGGGTCAGACCCAGTACTTC	CATSRDWRGQTQYF
-	TRBV6-6	TRBJ1-3	-	TGTGCCAGCCGGGGTCAAGGGTCCTCTGGAAACACCATATATTTT	CASRGQGSSGNTIYF
-	TRBV11-2	TRBJ1-2	-	TGTGCCAGCAGCTTAGATCGCGGGGGCTACGGCGGTGGCTACACCTTC	CASSLDRGGYGGGYTF
-	TRBV7-6	TRBJ2-2	-	TGTGCCAGCAGCTTTTTAGCAGGGGCGAACACCGGGGAGCTGTTTTTT	CASSFLAGANTGELFF
TRBD2	TRBV2	TRBJ2-1	once	TGTGCCAGCAGTGTAGGAAGCGGGGGGCCGCGTGAGCAGTTCTTC	CASSVGSGGPREQFF
-	TRBV5-1	TRBJ1-1	-	TGCGCCAGCAGCTTGGGGCAGGGGATGAACACTGAAGCTTTCTTT	CASSLGQGMNTEAFF
-	TRBV7-2	TRBJ2-6	once	TGTGCCAGCAGCTTAGAGCCGGGAAACTCTGGGGCCAACGTCCTGACTTTC	CASSLEPGNSGANVLTF
TRBD1	TRBV7-9	TRBJ1-2	-	TGTGCCAGCAGCCAAGGACAGGGGGAGTCTAACTATGGCTACACCTTC	CASSQGQGESNYGYTF
-	TRBV5-5	TRBJ1-2	-	TGTGCCAGCAGCTTCCAGGGTGGTGGCTACACCTTC	CASSFQGGGYTF
-	TRBV9	TRBJ1-4	-	TGTGCCAGCAGCGTAGGGTTCAGGGGTGAAAAACTGTTTTTT	CASSVGFRGEKLFF
-	TRBV6-5	TRBJ1-4	-	TGTGCCAGCAGTTACTCGGCCGGGGGTGAAAAACTGTTTTTT	CASSYSAGGEKLFF
TRBD2	TRBV5-1	TRBJ2-3	-	TGCGCCAGCAGCTTGGCTCGAATAGCGGGGAGCACAGATACGCAGTATTTT	CASSLARIAGSTDTQYF
-	TRBV28	TRBJ1-5	-	TGTGCCAGCCACAATTTGGGGTCCTCGGGGCAGCCCCAGCATTTT	CASHNLGSSGQPQHF
TRBD1	TRBV15	TRBJ2-5	-	TGTGCCACCAGCAGCTTCCGGGACAGGGATGAGACCCAGTACTTC	CATSSFRDRDETQYF
-	TRBV18	TRBJ1-5	-	TGTGCCAGCTCACCGAACCGCGGGGGTAGCAATCAGCCCCAGCATTTT	CASSPNRGGSNQPQHF
TRBD1	TRBV11-3	TRBJ2-1	-	TGTGCCAGCAGCAACCAACAGGGGGCCAGCTACAATGAGCAGTTCTTC	CASSNQQGASYNEQFF
-	TRBV28	TRBJ2-5	-	TGTGCCAGTGTAAAGGGGGGGGTCGTGGCCGAGACCCAGTACTTC	CASVKGGVVAETQYF
TRBD1	TRBV13	TRBJ2-7	-	TGTGCCAGCAGCTCAGGACAGGGGGCCTACGAGCAGTACTTC	CASSSGQGAYEQYF
-	TRBV7-9	TRBJ2-1	-	TGTGCCAGCAGCGGACACCTATCCTACAATGAGCAGTTCTTC	CASSGHLSYNEQFF
TRBD2	TRBV9	TRBJ2-2	-	TGTGCCAGCAGCGGGGCGGTTCTAGCGGGCTTCGCCGGGGAGCTGTTTTTT	CASSGAVLAGFAGELFF